This T cell receptor (beta chain) was captured by sequencing in a study of long-term antiretroviral therapy in people with HIV. The overall study: It was about a decade before the 2015 immediate-ART recommendation that the earliest samples were taken. General study results and limits: Those clones which expanded before ART made up the dominant part of the repertoire at all time points.

Note on this clone: Antigen specificity is unknown.

Per individual, the PBMC samples numbered at least one pre-ART and at least two post-ART. It was version v3.0 of the immunoSEQ assay that was run at survey level. A target of roughly 40,000-50,000 T-cell genomes per sample was set for sequencing. Sequencing used immunoSEQ multiplex PCR; TCRdb keeps in-frame clones, though not all of them. In the table there are about 28,000 clones, 90% to 95% of which are singletons. Looked up from germline, CDR1 is LNHDA and CDR2 is SQIVND (reference sequence). CDR3 length: 14 amino acids. With 7 bases clipped from V and 6 bases from J, the junction kept 10 bases outside the gene matches.

Sequenced material: unsorted PBMCs, taken 6.3 years after starting antiretroviral therapy. The chain recombines TRBV19 with TRBJ1-2; 8 nucleotides agree with TRBD1. The receptor was derived from a man younger than 40 with HIV. For the CDR3, the DNA is TGTGCCAGTACCTATCCAGGGGGCCTTGATGGCTACACCTTC. Amino acids: CASTYPGGLDGYTF.